The rows below give T cell receptor beta chains drawn from one sample of a study of blood T cells in healthy people across ages. TCRdb fed the 5' RACE reads into MiXCR, producing one record per CDR3 protein. The table lists fewer than 2,000,000 distinct CDR3 sequences, more than 35% of them singletons. The sample was blood. Every receptor here comes from a human donor in good health. The CDR3 runs from the conserved cysteine through the conserved F or W. The order of the fields is J gene, V gene, D gene, clone size, CDR3 protein, CDR3 DNA. A D gene is named only where the DNA matches it firmly. Size is stated for part of the rows, as once, few or many counts, or as a class when the clone is expanded.

>TRBJ1-5|TRBV19|TRBD1|few
CASDTGDSNQPQHF
TGTGCCAGTGATACAGGGGACAGCAATCAGCCCCAGCATTTT
>TRBJ2-1|TRBV2|.|many
CASSDSSYNEQFF
TGTGCCAGCAGTGACAGCTCCTACAATGAGCAGTTCTTC
>TRBJ2-3|TRBV29-1|TRBD1|once
CSVDRPGQGALGTDTHYF
TGCAGCGTTGATCGCCCGGGACAGGGGGCTTTGGGTACAGATACGCACTATTTT
>TRBJ1-5|TRBV6-2/TRBV6-3|.|.
CASSYFENQPQHF
TGTGCCAGCAGTTATTTCGAGAATCAGCCCCAGCATTTT
>TRBJ1-2|TRBV18|TRBD1|few
CASSPGTGGHGYTF
TGTGCCAGCTCACCAGGGACAGGGGGCCATGGCTACACCTTC
>TRBJ1-1|TRBV10-3|TRBD1|.
CATRKTGERDTEAFF
TGTGCCACGCGAAAGACAGGGGAGAGGGACACTGAAGCTTTCTTT
>TRBJ2-3|TRBV24-1|.|few
CATSDSQRRTDTQYF
TGTGCCACCAGTGATTCCCAGCGGCGCACAGATACGCAGTATTTT
>TRBJ1-2|TRBV27|.|many
CASSPRWGGNYGYTF
TGTGCCAGCAGTCCCCGATGGGGTGGGAACTATGGCTACACCTTC
>TRBJ1-2|TRBV29-1|.|.
CSVSSANGGYTF
TGCAGCGTCTCAAGCGCCAACGGTGGCTACACCTTC
>TRBJ2-1|TRBV18|TRBD2|.
CASSASGAAYNEQFF
TGTGCCAGCTCAGCTAGCGGGGCAGCCTACAATGAGCAGTTCTTC
>TRBJ2-3|TRBV14|.|.
CASSQGRGFGDTQYF
TGTGCCAGCAGCCAAGGAAGGGGGTTTGGAGATACGCAGTATTTT
>TRBJ2-5|TRBV11-3|TRBD1|once
CASSLQGTVGRETQYF
TGTGCCAGCAGCTTGCAAGGGACAGTGGGGAGAGAGACCCAGTACTTC
>TRBJ2-4|TRBV7-8|TRBD2|.
CASSLRGAGTPWKNIQYF
TGTGCCAGCAGCTTGCGGGGAGCGGGAACCCCTTGGAAAAACATTCAGTACTTC
>TRBJ2-3|TRBV4-3|.|.
CASSLTYHPTADTQYF
TGCGCCAGCAGCCTTACTTACCATCCTACCGCAGATACGCAGTATTTT
>TRBJ1-2|TRBV6-5|.|.
CASSYRAGEAYGYTF
TGTGCCAGCAGTTATAGGGCAGGGGAGGCCTATGGCTACACCTTC
>TRBJ1-6|TRBV7-2|.|.
CASSFRDNSPLHF
TGTGCCAGCAGCTTTAGGGATAATTCACCCCTCCACTTT
>TRBJ1-1|TRBV7-7|TRBD1|.
CAGTLDRGASNTEAFF
TGTGCTGGCACCCTAGACAGGGGGGCGTCGAACACTGAAGCTTTCTTT
>TRBJ1-1|TRBV2|TRBD1|.
CASRTIGTGPTEAFF
TGTGCCAGCAGAACCATAGGGACAGGGCCCACTGAAGCTTTCTTT
>TRBJ1-6|TRBV6-5|.|.
CASSTRASPLHF
TGTGCCAGCAGTACCCGGGCTTCACCCCTCCACTTT
>TRBJ2-1|TRBV18|.|.
CASSPPSAEGNEQFF
TGTGCCAGCTCACCACCTTCTGCCGAGGGAAATGAGCAGTTCTTC
>TRBJ1-5|TRBV7-9|.|.
CASSLGIDGQPQHF
TGTGCCAGCAGCTTAGGTATAGACGGCCAGCCCCAGCATTTT
>TRBJ2-3|TRBV11-2|.|.
CASSFGGARSTDTQYF
TGTGCCAGCAGCTTCGGAGGGGCGCGTAGCACAGATACGCAGTATTTT
>TRBJ2-7|TRBV28|TRBD2|few
CASSLVRTSGSYEQYF
TGTGCCAGCAGTTTGGTACGGACTAGCGGTTCCTACGAGCAGTACTTC
>TRBJ2-7|TRBV12-3/TRBV12-4|TRBD1|few
CASSGTHGTGASEQYF
TGTGCCAGCAGTGGAACACACGGGACAGGGGCGTCCGAGCAGTACTTC
>TRBJ1-2|TRBV12-3/TRBV12-4|.|once
CASSSLRRDYTF
TGTGCCAGCAGTTCGCTGAGGAGGGACTACACCTTC
>TRBJ2-1|TRBV13|TRBD1|.
CASSRGYPGQGAYNEQFF
TGTGCCAGCAGCCGGGGGTATCCGGGACAGGGGGCCTACAATGAGCAGTTCTTC